This TCR beta chain is drawn from a study of cytomegalovirus exposure and HLA in healthy donors. About the study: Roughly 80 million unique TCRs from HLA-typed donors were held in an early data release. Regarding the study as a whole: Being indistinguishable, some V segments were excluded, TRBV6-2 and TRBV6-3 among them.

Germline loops: CDR1 LGHNA, CDR2 YNFKEQ. The J segment lost 5 bases and the V segment lost 0 bases, leaving 11 bases of the junction unmatched. CDR3 length equals 18 residues. Primers for the PCR totalled 60 Vbeta and 13 Jbeta. Generated by immunoSEQ multiplex PCR, the TCRdb table keeps only in-frame clones and is missing some. Among roughly 150,000 clones listed, nearly 80% were seen once. As regards this clone: Its antigen is unidentified.

The gene calls are TRBV4-2 and TRBJ2-1, with 9 bases identical to TRBD2. Sequencing was done on a sample of PBMCs. This sequence originates from a male donor in good health and CMV-seronegative. In DNA, the CDR3 is TGTGCCAGCAGCCAAGAACCAATCTCGGCTAGCGGGAACAATGAGCAGTTCTTC. It encodes CASSQEPISASGNNEQFF.